This entry concerns a single T cell receptor (beta chain). Each cDNA molecule in the library carried unique molecular identifiers. TCRdb processed the RACE reads anew with MiXCR; each CDR3 protein has one entry. Of about 40,000 distinct CDR3 sequences in the sample, roughly a tenth are singletons; the top ten hold approximately 6.3%. Germline V CDR1 and CDR2: KGHSH, LQKENI. Trimming cost V 3 bases and J 5 bases, with 11 bases left between them. This CDR3 comprises 14 residues. These data belong to a study of human T cells and chemical hapten exposure. Study-level information: Across the whole study, which lasted about 23 weeks, patients were given diphenylcyclopropenone on the scalp once a week. Epicutaneous patch tests delivered 0.01% DPC to the upper back, with evaluation at 6 days.

As to time point: pre-sensitization, week 0. Treatment: therapeutic diphenylcyclopropenone sensitization with weekly scalp DPC. The sequence derives from a man between 25 and 39 years old with alopecia areata. Some clones in this sample may be carry-over from other donors' samples. The V and J genes are TRBV18 and TRBJ2-1; no reliable D call. The material was whole blood, obtained in connection with sensitization to the hapten diphenylcyclopropenone (DPC). In DNA, the CDR3 is TGTGCCAGCTCACCGCGGAACACACACAATGAGCAGTTCTTC. Protein: CASSPRNTHNEQFF.